This entry features one TCR beta chain sequence. Original processing methods: Amplification of reference gene primers provided the estimated nucleated cell counts. Clones were sequenced by immunoSEQ multiplex PCR, and TCRdb holds only the in-frame ones, with some missing. D and trimming come from the DNA, and the V and J calls and clone size come from that table. The data contain about 30,000 clones, approximately 88% of them singletons. This sample was taken from a study of blood T cell repertoires in COVID-19. Overall study: The origin of the acute and convalescent COVID-19 samples was the United States, Italy and Spain. The analysed material was cDNA or gDNA that came from T cells, B-cell-depleted T cells, or PBMCs.

The TCR was taken from a man in his fifties or sixties with active COVID-19. The specimen was peripheral blood.

This chain's CDR3 is CAGRTSGTYEQYF. The CDR3 region has the DNA TGTGCCGGACGGACTAGCGGGACCTACGAGCAGTACTTC. The chain has TRBV7-9 and TRBJ2-7; 12 nucleotides line up with TRBD2. The CDR3 contains 13 residues. V was clipped by 11 bases and J by 2 bases; unmatched bases: 4. Per germline, CDR1 SEHNR and CDR2 FQNEAQ (reference sequence).